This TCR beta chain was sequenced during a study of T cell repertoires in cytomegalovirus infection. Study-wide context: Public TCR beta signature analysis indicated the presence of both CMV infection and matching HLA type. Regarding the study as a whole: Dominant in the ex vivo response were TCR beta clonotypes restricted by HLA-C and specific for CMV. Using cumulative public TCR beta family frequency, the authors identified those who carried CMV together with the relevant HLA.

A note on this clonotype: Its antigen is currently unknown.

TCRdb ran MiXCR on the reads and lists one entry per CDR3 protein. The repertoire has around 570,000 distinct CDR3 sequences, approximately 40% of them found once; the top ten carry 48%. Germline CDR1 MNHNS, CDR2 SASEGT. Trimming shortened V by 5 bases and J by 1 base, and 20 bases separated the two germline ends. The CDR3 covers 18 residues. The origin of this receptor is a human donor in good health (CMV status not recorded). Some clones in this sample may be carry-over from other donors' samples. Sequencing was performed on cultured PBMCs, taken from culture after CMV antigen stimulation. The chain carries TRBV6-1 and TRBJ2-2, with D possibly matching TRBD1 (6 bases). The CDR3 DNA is TGTGCCAGCAGTCAAACGAGGGGGACACTTCTGAACACCGGGGAGCTGTTTTTT. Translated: CASSQTRGTLLNTGELFF.